This record concerns one T cell receptor (beta chain) sequence. The data are from a study of memory CD4+ T cells and cytomegalovirus serostatus. The sort gate was single viable CD3+CD4+CD8-CD45RO+ cells for memory CD4+ T cells. Using immunoSEQ multiplex PCR, the repertoire was profiled, and TCRdb retains in-frame clones only, with some absent. Of over 35,000 clones in the sample, around 80% were seen once. The receptor comes from an adult in good health and CMV-seronegative. Input material: memory CD4+ T cells from blood.

The CDR3 DNA reads as TGTGCCAGCAGTTTTATTAGCCAGGGGGTTGAGAACTATGGCTACACCTTC. Its protein is CASSFISQGVENYGYTF. The chain has TRBV28 and TRBJ1-2; 7 nucleotides match TRBD1. Germline CDR1 MDHEN, CDR2 SYDVKM. CDR3 size: 17 residues. Unmatched junction bases numbered 12, after V lost 3 bases and J lost 2 bases.